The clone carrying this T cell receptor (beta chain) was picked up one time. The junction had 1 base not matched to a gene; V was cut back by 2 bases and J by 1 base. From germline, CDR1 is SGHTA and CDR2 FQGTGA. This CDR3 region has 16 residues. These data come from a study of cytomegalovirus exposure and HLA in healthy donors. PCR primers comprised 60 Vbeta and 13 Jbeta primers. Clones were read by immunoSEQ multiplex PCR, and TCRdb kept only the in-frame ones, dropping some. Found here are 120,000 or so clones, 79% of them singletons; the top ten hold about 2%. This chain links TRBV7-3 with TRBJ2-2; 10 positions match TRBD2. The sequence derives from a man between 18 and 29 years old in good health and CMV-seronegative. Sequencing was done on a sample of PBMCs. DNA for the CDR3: TGTGCCAGCAGCTTATCTAGCGGGGGGAACACCGGGGAGCTGTTTTTT. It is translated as CASSLSSGGNTGELFF.